This TCR beta chain comes out of a study of blood T cells in healthy people across ages. Study-level findings and limits: It was not known whether donors were CMV positive (a possible confounder of expanded clonotype changes).

A J-beta primer mix and a sample-barcoded 5' primer were used in a second PCR of about 6 to 12 cycles. MiXCR, run by TCRdb on the 5' RACE reads, gives a single entry per CDR3 protein. The sample lists more than 600,000 distinct CDR3 sequences; 25% were seen once. This clonotype has only a few counts. Antigen specificity is unknown. The ends lost 3 bases at V and 4 bases at J; junction bases unmatched: 12. This CDR3 has 16 residues. Germline values: CDR1 DFQATT, CDR2 SNEGSKA (reference sequence). This sample was also put to use in a study of T cells of mothers and their children.

This chain joins TRBV20-1 and TRBJ1-3; 7 bases map to TRBD1. Source material: blood. The receptor's source is a boy aged 5-17 years in good health. The CDR3, as DNA: TGCAGTGCTAGCCCCCTTGAGGGGGCAGAAGGAAACACCATATATTTT. This sequence encodes CSASPLEGAEGNTIYF.